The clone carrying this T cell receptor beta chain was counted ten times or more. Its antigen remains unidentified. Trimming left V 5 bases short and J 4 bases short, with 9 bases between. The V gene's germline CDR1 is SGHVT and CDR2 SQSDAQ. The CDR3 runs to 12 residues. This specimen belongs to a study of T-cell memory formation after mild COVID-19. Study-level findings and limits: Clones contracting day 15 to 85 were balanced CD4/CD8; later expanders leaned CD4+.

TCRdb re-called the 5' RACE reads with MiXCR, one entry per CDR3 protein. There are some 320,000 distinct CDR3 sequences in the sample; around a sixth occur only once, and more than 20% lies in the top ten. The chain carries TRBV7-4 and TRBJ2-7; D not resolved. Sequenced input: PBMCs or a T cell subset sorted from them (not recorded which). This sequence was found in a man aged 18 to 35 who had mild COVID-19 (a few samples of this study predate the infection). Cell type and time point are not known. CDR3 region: CASSSYPYEQYV. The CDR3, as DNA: TGTGCCAGCAGCAGTTACCCTTACGAGCAGTACGTC.